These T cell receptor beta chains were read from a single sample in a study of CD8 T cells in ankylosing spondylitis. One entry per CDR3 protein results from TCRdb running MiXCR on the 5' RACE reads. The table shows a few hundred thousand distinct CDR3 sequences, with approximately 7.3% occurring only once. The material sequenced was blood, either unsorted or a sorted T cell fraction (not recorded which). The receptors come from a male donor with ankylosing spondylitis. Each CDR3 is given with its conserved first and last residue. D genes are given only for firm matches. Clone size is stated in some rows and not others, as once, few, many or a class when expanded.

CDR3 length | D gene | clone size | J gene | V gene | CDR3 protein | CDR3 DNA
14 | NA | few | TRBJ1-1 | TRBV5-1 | CASSSRGGYTEAFF | TGCGCCAGCAGCTCGAGGGGGGGTTACACTGAAGCTTTCTTT
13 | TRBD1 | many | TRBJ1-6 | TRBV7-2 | CASRGQGLYSLHF | TGTGCCAGTCGTGGACAGGGCCTTTATTCCCTCCACTTT
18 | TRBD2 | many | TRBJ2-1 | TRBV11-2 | CASSLGWGLAPSYNEQFF | TGTGCCAGCAGCTTAGGTTGGGGACTAGCGCCTTCCTACAATGAGCAGTTCTTC
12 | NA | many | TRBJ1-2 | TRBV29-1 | CSVARADYGYTF | TGCAGCGTTGCAAGGGCTGATTATGGCTACACCTTC
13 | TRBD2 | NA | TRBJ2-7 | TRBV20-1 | CSAQTSHSYEQYF | TGCAGTGCCCAGACTAGCCATAGCTACGAGCAGTACTTC
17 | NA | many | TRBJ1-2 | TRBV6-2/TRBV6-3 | CASSYSNPHREGDGYTF | TGTGCCAGCAGTTACTCGAACCCCCACAGGGAGGGGGATGGCTACACCTTC
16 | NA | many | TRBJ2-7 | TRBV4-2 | CASSQDGRTASYEQYF | TGTGCCAGCAGCCAAGATGGTAGGACGGCCTCCTACGAGCAGTACTTC
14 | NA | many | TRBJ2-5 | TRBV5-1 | CASSLWTGQETQYF | TGCGCCAGCAGCTTATGGACGGGACAAGAGACCCAGTACTTC
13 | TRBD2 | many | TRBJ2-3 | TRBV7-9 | CASSFSGEGTQYF | TGTGCCAGCAGCTTCTCCGGGGAGGGTACGCAGTATTTT
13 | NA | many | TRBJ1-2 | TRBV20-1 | CSARDGEYYGYTF | TGCAGTGCTCGGGACGGGGAATACTATGGCTACACCTTC
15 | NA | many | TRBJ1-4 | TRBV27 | CASSTRPAYNEKLFF | TGTGCCAGCAGTACCCGACCCGCATATAATGAAAAACTGTTTTTT
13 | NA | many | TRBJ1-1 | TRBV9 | CASSGWGNTEAFF | TGTGCCAGCAGCGGATGGGGAAACACTGAAGCTTTCTTT
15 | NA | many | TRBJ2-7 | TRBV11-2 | CASSLEIPAAYEQYF | TGTGCCAGCAGCTTAGAAATCCCTGCAGCCTACGAGCAGTACTTC
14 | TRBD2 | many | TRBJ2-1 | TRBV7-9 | CASSLGGGALEQFF | TGTGCCAGCAGCTTAGGCGGGGGGGCTTTGGAGCAGTTCTTC
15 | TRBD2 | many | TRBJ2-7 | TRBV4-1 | CASSLNSGRFYEQYF | TGCGCCAGCAGCCTCAACAGCGGGAGATTCTACGAGCAGTACTTC
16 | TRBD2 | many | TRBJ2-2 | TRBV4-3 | CASSQATGGRTGELFF | TGCGCCAGCAGCCAAGCGACGGGGGGACGGACCGGGGAGCTGTTTTTT
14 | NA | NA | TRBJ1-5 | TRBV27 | CASSVIGVRQPQHF | TGTGCCAGCAGTGTTATCGGGGTGCGGCAGCCCCAGCATTTT
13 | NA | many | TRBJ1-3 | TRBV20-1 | CSAFGGTGNTIYF | TGCAGTGCTTTCGGGGGAACTGGAAACACCATATATTTT
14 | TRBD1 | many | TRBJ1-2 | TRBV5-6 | CASSEGGPGYGYTF | TGTGCCAGCAGTGAAGGGGGCCCGGGTTATGGCTACACCTTC
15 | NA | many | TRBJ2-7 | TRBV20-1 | CSARERGGPTYEQYF | TGCAGTGCTAGAGAAAGGGGGGGACCCACCTACGAGCAGTACTTC
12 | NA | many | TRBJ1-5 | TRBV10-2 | CASSEGHQPQHF | TGCGCCAGCAGTGAGGGTCATCAGCCCCAGCATTTT
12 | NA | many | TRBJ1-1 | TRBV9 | CASSEMQGEAFF | TGTGCCAGCAGCGAAATGCAAGGCGAAGCTTTCTTT
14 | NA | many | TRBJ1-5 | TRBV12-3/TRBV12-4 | CASRGGEGNQPQHF | TGTGCCAGCAGGGGCGGGGAGGGCAATCAGCCCCAGCATTTT
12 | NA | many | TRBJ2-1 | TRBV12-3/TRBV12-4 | CASSLPRNEQFF | TGTGCCAGCAGTTTACCCCGGAATGAGCAGTTCTTC
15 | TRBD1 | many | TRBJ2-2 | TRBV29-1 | CSVEGRGQYTGELFF | TGCAGCGTTGAAGGAAGGGGACAGTACACCGGGGAGCTGTTTTTT
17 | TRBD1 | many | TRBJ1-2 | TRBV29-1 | CSVEDRDRAQIPYGYTF | TGCAGCGTTGAAGATCGGGACAGAGCCCAAATTCCCTATGGCTACACCTTC
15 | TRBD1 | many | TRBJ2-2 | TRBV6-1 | CASSAPGQGTGELFF | TGTGCCAGCAGTGCGCCGGGACAGGGCACCGGGGAGCTGTTTTTT
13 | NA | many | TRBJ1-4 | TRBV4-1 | CASSRWQGEKLFF | TGCGCCAGCAGCCGCTGGCAGGGTGAAAAACTGTTTTTT
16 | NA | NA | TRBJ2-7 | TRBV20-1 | CSARDLVGRLSYEQYF | TGCAGTGCTAGAGATCTAGTGGGACGGTTATCTTACGAGCAGTACTTC
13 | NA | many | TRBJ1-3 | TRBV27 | CASSLLQGDTIYF | TGTGCCAGCAGTTTATTGCAGGGAGACACCATATATTTT
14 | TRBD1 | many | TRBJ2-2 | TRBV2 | CARGGQGDTGELFF | TGTGCCAGGGGCGGACAGGGGGACACCGGGGAGCTGTTTTTT
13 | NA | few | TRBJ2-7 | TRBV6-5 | CASSYSKSYEQYF | TGTGCCAGCAGTTACTCGAAATCCTACGAGCAGTACTTC
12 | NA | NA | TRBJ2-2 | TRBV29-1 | CSVTTFTGELFF | TGCAGCGTTACGACTTTTACCGGGGAGCTGTTTTTT
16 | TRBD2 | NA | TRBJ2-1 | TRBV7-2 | CASSLRPSGGKWEQFF | TGTGCCAGCAGCTTACGGCCTAGCGGGGGGAAGTGGGAGCAGTTCTTC
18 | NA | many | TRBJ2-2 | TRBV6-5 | CASSYSSIRETNTGELFF | TGTGCCAGCAGTTACTCGAGTATCCGGGAGACGAACACCGGGGAGCTGTTTTTT
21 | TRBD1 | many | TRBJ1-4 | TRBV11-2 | CASSPRPGTGYTLLLDEKLFF | TGTGCCAGCAGCCCTCGTCCCGGGACAGGGTACACCCTCCTCCTTGATGAAAAACTGTTTTTT
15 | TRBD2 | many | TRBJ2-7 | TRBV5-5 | CASSLGASGTYEQYF | TGTGCCAGCAGCTTGGGAGCTAGCGGGACCTACGAGCAGTACTTC
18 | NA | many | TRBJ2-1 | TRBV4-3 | CASSPTFSAAPLYNEQFF | TGCGCCAGCAGCCCCACGTTTTCAGCGGCCCCCCTCTACAATGAGCAGTTCTTC
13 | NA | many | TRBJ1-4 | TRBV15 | CATHREGNEKLFF | TGTGCCACCCACAGGGAGGGGAATGAAAAACTGTTTTTT
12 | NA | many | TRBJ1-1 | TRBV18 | CASSPPRTEAFF | TGTGCCAGCTCACCACCGAGGACTGAAGCTTTCTTT
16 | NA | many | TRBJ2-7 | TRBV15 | CATSRAPEGSGYEQYF | TGTGCCACCAGCAGAGCACCAGAGGGATCTGGATACGAGCAGTACTTC
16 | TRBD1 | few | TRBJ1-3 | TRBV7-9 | CASRPKGAGGGNTIYF | TGTGCCAGCAGGCCGAAGGGGGCAGGAGGTGGAAACACCATATATTTT
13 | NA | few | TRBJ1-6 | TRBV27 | CASSYLGNSPLHF | TGTGCCAGCAGTTACCTTGGGAATTCACCCCTCCACTTT
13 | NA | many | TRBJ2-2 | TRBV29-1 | CSPAGRDTGELFF | TGCAGCCCAGCGGGCAGGGACACCGGGGAGCTGTTTTTT
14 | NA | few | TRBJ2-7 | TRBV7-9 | CASSTSARFREQYF | TGTGCCAGCAGCACCTCAGCTAGGTTCCGCGAGCAGTACTTC
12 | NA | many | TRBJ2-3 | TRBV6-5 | CASSTTTDTQYF | TGTGCCAGCAGTACAACTACAGATACGCAGTATTTT
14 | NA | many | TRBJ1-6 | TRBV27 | CASSLGRLNSPLHF | TGTGCCAGCAGTTTGGGCAGACTCAATTCACCCCTCCACTTT
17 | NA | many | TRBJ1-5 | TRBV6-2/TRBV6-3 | CASSITSRTYSNQPQHF | TGTGCCAGCAGTATTACATCCCGAACATATAGCAATCAGCCCCAGCATTTT
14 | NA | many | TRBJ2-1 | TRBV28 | CASKETGSGNEQFF | TGTGCCAGCAAAGAAACAGGGTCGGGCAATGAGCAGTTCTTC
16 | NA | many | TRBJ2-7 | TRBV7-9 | CASSPPLGGASYEQYF | TGTGCCAGCAGCCCCCCGTTGGGCGGAGCTTCCTACGAGCAGTACTTC
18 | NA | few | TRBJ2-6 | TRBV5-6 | CASSLWGGRLSGANVLTF | TGTGCCAGCAGCTTGTGGGGGGGCCGCCTTTCTGGGGCCAACGTCCTGACTTTC
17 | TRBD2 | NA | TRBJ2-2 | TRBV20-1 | CSARDGKRGGRTGELFF | TGCAGTGCTAGAGATGGAAAGCGGGGGGGCCGGACCGGGGAGCTGTTTTTT
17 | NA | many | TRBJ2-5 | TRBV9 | CASSPLGTSISSETQYF | TGTGCCAGCAGCCCCTTGGGCACCTCGATTAGTTCGGAGACCCAGTACTTC
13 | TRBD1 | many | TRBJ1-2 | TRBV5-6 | CASRDRTNYGYTF | TGTGCCAGCAGGGACAGGACGAACTATGGCTACACCTTC
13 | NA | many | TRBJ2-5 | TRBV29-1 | CSVLAGIQETQYF | TGCAGCGTTCTTGCGGGTATCCAAGAGACCCAGTACTTC